This record looks at one T cell receptor beta chain sequence and its context. This record belongs to a study of blood T cell repertoires in COVID-19. The overall study: The United States, Italy and Spain provided the acute and convalescent COVID-19 samples. The analysed material was cDNA or gDNA that came from T cells, B-cell-depleted T cells, or PBMCs.

Per the original methods: Nucleated cell number was recorded as an estimate derived from reference gene primer amplification. Produced via immunoSEQ multiplex PCR; TCRdb's table is partial and in-frame only. Clone size and V and J calls were adopted from that table, with D and trimming inferred from the DNA. The table records about 260,000 clones, around 82% of them present only once. Sequencing was done on a sample of peripheral blood. The sequence was obtained from a woman aged 50 to 60 who had recovered from COVID-19.

The CDR3 protein is CASSLTSGGALFQYF. The CDR3 nucleotides are TGTGCCAGTAGTTTGACTAGCGGGGGGGCCCTTTTTCAGTACTTC. The V gene is TRBV19, the J gene TRBJ2-4; 14 bases align to TRBD2. V lost 5 bases to trimming and J lost 11 bases; unmatched junction nucleotides: 8. The CDR3 sequence is 15 residues long. Germline values: CDR1 LNHDA, CDR2 SQIVND (reference sequence).